The rows below give T cell receptor beta chains drawn from one sample of a study of blood T cells in healthy people across ages. TCRdb fed the 5' RACE reads into MiXCR, producing one record per CDR3 protein. The table shows roughly 900,000 distinct CDR3 sequences, with more than 25% occurring only once. The material sequenced was blood. Receptors originate from an elderly woman in good health. Each CDR3 is given with its conserved first and last residue. A D gene is named only where the DNA matches it firmly. Where a row states a size, it is once, few, many or the class of an expanded clone; other rows omit it.

j_call v_call clone_size d_call cdr3_nt cdr3_aa
TRBJ1-2 TRBV7-8 . TRBD1 TGTGCCAGCAGACCACAGCTGGGACAGGAGTCTTATGGCTACACCTTC CASRPQLGQESYGYTF
TRBJ1-4 TRBV25-1 few . TGTGCCAGCAGTGAGGGTTGGGGCGGGACGCCTAATGAAAAACTGTTTTTT CASSEGWGGTPNEKLFF
TRBJ2-3 TRBV3-1 many TRBD2 TGTGCCAGCAGCCAACCGGCTAGCGGGCATCCAACGCAGTATTTT CASSQPASGHPTQYF
TRBJ2-1 TRBV7-2 many . TGTGCCAGCAGCTTATACTCGTTTGAGCAGTTCTTC CASSLYSFEQFF
TRBJ2-4 TRBV7-9 many . TGTGCCAGCAGCTTCTGGCCTCGGAGGAACAGGGAAGGGGGATACCACGGAAACATTCAGTACTTC CASSFWPRRNREGGYHGNIQYF
TRBJ1-1 TRBV6-2/TRBV6-3 few . TGTGCCAGCTGGGAGGTAGGAAGGACTGAAGCTTTCTTT CASWEVGRTEAFF
TRBJ2-1 TRBV3-1 many TRBD2 TGTGCCAGCAGCCCCCCCCTAGCGGGGAAGCAGTTCTTC CASSPPLAGKQFF
TRBJ2-1 TRBV6-2/TRBV6-3 many . TGTGCCAGCAGTTACTCGGGTGAGCAGTTCTTC CASSYSGEQFF
TRBJ2-1 TRBV7-2 many . TGTGCCAGCAGCTTAGGGTTCGGCTCCTACAATGAGCAGTTCTTC CASSLGFGSYNEQFF
TRBJ2-6 TRBV12-3/TRBV12-4 many . TGTGCCAGCAGTTTGCTGATTCGGCAGGTCCGCTCTGGGGCCAACGTCCTGACTTTC CASSLLIRQVRSGANVLTF
TRBJ2-7 TRBV24-1 many . TGTGCCACCAGTGATTCGAAGGTCCCCTACGAGCAGTACTTC CATSDSKVPYEQYF
TRBJ2-7 TRBV7-2 . TRBD2 TGTGCCAGCAGCACCGGGACTAGCGGACCCTACGAGCAGTACTTC CASSTGTSGPYEQYF
TRBJ2-3 TRBV12-3/TRBV12-4 . . TGTGCCAGCGGCCAACTGGGACCAGATACGCAGTATTTT CASGQLGPDTQYF
TRBJ2-3 TRBV29-1 many . TGCAGCGCAGTGAAAAGGGGGGGTGAGGGCACAGATACGCAGTATTTT CSAVKRGGEGTDTQYF
TRBJ2-7 TRBV25-1 few . TGTGCCAGCAGTGACCTACGGTTGGGCAATGAGCAGTACTTC CASSDLRLGNEQYF
TRBJ2-2 TRBV2 few TRBD1 TGTGCCAGCAGTCGACAGGGTTTAACCGGGGAGCTGTTTTTT CASSRQGLTGELFF
TRBJ2-3 TRBV7-9 . TRBD2 TGTGCCAGCAGCTCCCCTAGGGCTAGCGGGGGGGGAAGCACAGATACGCAGTATTTT CASSSPRASGGGSTDTQYF
TRBJ2-7 TRBV5-1 many . TGCGCCAGCAGCTTGAATACAGGGACCGAGCAGTACTTC CASSLNTGTEQYF
TRBJ2-3 TRBV11-2 many . TGTGCCAGCAGCCTAGGACGTCCTCTTGGAGATACGCAGTATTTT CASSLGRPLGDTQYF
TRBJ2-3 TRBV11-3 few . TGTGCCAGCAGCAGTAGTCCATATACGCAGTATTTT CASSSSPYTQYF
TRBJ2-1 TRBV7-9 few . TGTGCCAGCAGCTCCACCTCAGGGGTTAGCTTTTACAATGAGCAGTTCTTC CASSSTSGVSFYNEQFF
TRBJ2-5 TRBV13 few TRBD1 TGTGCCAGCAGCTTAGGACAGGGGGCGCCGGAGACCCAGTACTTC CASSLGQGAPETQYF
TRBJ2-2 TRBV12-3/TRBV12-4 few . TGTGCCAGCAACCACAGGAGGGTCAACACCGGGGAGCTGTTTTTT CASNHRRVNTGELFF
TRBJ1-1 TRBV9 few TRBD1 TGTGCCAGCAGCGAATGGGACAGCCTAAACACTGAAGCTTTCTTT CASSEWDSLNTEAFF
TRBJ1-2 TRBV4-3 few . TGCGCCAGCAGCCAAGACTTGTCGAACAGGTTCTATGGCTACACCTTC CASSQDLSNRFYGYTF
TRBJ1-6 TRBV19 few . TGTGCCAGTAGTGTGGGGAGCACGGGGTCACCCCTCCACTTT CASSVGSTGSPLHF
TRBJ2-1 TRBV4-3 . TRBD2 TGCGCCAGCAGCCAAGGGTCCCAGCGGGGTAAGGCAGAGACCCAGTTCTTC CASSQGSQRGKAETQFF
TRBJ1-1 TRBV11-2 many . TGTGCCAGCAGCTTACCCGGGACGGCCCGACGGGAAGCTTTCTTT CASSLPGTARREAFF
TRBJ1-5 TRBV6-1 . TRBD1 TGTGCCAGCAGACTGACAGGGGGCAATCAGCCCCAGCATTTT CASRLTGGNQPQHF
TRBJ1-4 TRBV15 many . TGTGCCACCAGCAGCTCCAGGACCTTTAATGAAAAACTGTTTTTT CATSSSRTFNEKLFF
TRBJ2-1 TRBV7-2 many TRBD1 TGTGCCAGCAGCTGGGACAGGGGGCGTGAGCAGTTCTTC CASSWDRGREQFF
TRBJ2-3 TRBV6-2/TRBV6-3 . TRBD2 TGTGCCAGCAGTTACCCTCTCGATAGCGGGAGAGATACGCAGTATTTT CASSYPLDSGRDTQYF
TRBJ2-1 TRBV6-2/TRBV6-3 many . TGTGCCAGCAGTTACCCGTGGGGGGTTGGCAATGAGCAGTTCTTC CASSYPWGVGNEQFF
TRBJ1-2 TRBV7-2 many . TGTGCCAGCAGCTTAGACGGTCAGCCAGGCGGTGGCTACACCTTC CASSLDGQPGGGYTF
TRBJ2-5 TRBV3-1 few TRBD1 TGTGCCAGCAGCCCAACGACAGGGGGCGCCGGTCAAGAGACCCAGTACTTC CASSPTTGGAGQETQYF
TRBJ2-1 TRBV5-1 many TRBD2 TGCGCCAGCAGCTTGGCCGGGGGGACTAGCGGGGGCCCTTCCTACAATGAGCAGTTCTTC CASSLAGGTSGGPSYNEQFF
TRBJ2-7 TRBV3-1 many . TGTGCCAGCAGCCAAGGGCTGGGAACAGGAGTAGCATACGAGCAGTACTTC CASSQGLGTGVAYEQYF
TRBJ1-5 TRBV6-6 . . TGTGCCAGCAGTCCACTTGATAGCAATCAGCCCCAGCATTTT CASSPLDSNQPQHF
TRBJ2-2 TRBV30 . TRBD1 TGTGCCTGGATGGACAGGGGGCTTACCGGGGAGCTGTTTTTT CAWMDRGLTGELFF
TRBJ2-1 TRBV3-1 many . TGTGCCAGCAGCCAAGTTACGGACAATGAGCAGTTCTTC CASSQVTDNEQFF
TRBJ1-2 TRBV29-1 many . TGCAGCGTCCGACAGTCCAACTATGGCTACACCTTC CSVRQSNYGYTF
TRBJ2-3 TRBV12-3/TRBV12-4 many . TGTGCCAGCAGTGCATTGGGCCCAGATACGCAGTATTTT CASSALGPDTQYF
TRBJ1-1 TRBV18 . TRBD1 TGTGCCAGCTCACGGGACAGTTTGAGCACTGAAGCTTTCTTT CASSRDSLSTEAFF
TRBJ2-7 TRBV20-1 many . TGCAGTGCTAGGCCGGTCTACGAGCAGTACTTC CSARPVYEQYF
TRBJ2-1 TRBV9 few . TGTGCCAGCAGCGTAGGTAGGACCGTCAACAATGAGCAGTTCTTC CASSVGRTVNNEQFF
TRBJ1-2 TRBV2 . TRBD1 TGTGCCAGCAGTGAAGGGCTAGGGGGCTTTCGGTATGGCTACACCTTC CASSEGLGGFRYGYTF
TRBJ1-2 TRBV11-2 . . TGTGCCAGCAGCTCCCCGCGGGGGGGAAGGGACTATGGCTACACCTTC CASSSPRGGRDYGYTF
TRBJ1-2 TRBV4-1 . . TGCGCCAGCAGCCAAGAGCCAGCTAGTAACTATGGCTACACCTTC CASSQEPASNYGYTF